This is a list of T cell receptor beta chains from one sample in a study of cytomegalovirus exposure and HLA in healthy donors. Repertoires were generated with immunoSEQ multiplex PCR, while TCRdb's copy carries only in-frame clones and drops some. The table shows about 92,000 clones, with 55% to 75% occurring only once. The sequenced sample was PBMCs. Receptors were obtained from a man in his fifties or sixties in good health and CMV-seronegative. The CDR3 runs from the conserved cysteine through the conserved F or W. D genes are given only for firm matches. Some rows mark clone size as missing; the rest say once, few, many or name a class of expanded clone.

abundance	j_gene	v_gene	d_gene	CDR3aa	CDR3nt
.	TRBJ2-3	TRBV4-3	TRBD1	CASSHGQGAKVWEQDTQYF	TGCGCCAGCAGCCACGGACAGGGGGCAAAGGTTTGGGAGCAAGATACGCAGTATTTT
.	TRBJ2-7	TRBV9	TRBD1	CASSPGTVWEQYF	TGTGCCAGCAGCCCCGGGACAGTTTGGGAGCAGTACTTC
few	TRBJ2-1	TRBV5-4	.	CASSEDSRSYNEQFF	TGTGCCAGCAGCGAGGACTCCCGCTCCTACAATGAGCAGTTCTTC
.	TRBJ2-3	TRBV19	TRBD1	CASSAGQGRSDTQYF	TGTGCCAGTAGCGCAGGACAGGGCAGATCAGATACGCAGTATTTT
.	TRBJ1-1	TRBV7-9	.	CASSLTHAPTGENTEAFF	TGTGCCAGCAGCTTAACCCATGCGCCTACAGGCGAGAACACTGAAGCTTTCTTT
once	TRBJ1-2	TRBV6-5	.	CASSYDYGAVNYGYTF	TGTGCCAGCAGTTACGATTATGGTGCAGTCAACTATGGCTACACCTTC
few	TRBJ1-2	TRBV19	.	CASRITGFYGYTF	TGTGCCAGTAGGATTACAGGGTTTTATGGCTACACCTTC
few	TRBJ2-3	TRBV7-9	.	CASSFSGTDTQYF	TGTGCCAGCAGCTTTAGCGGAACAGATACGCAGTATTTT
.	TRBJ1-3	TRBV29-1	.	CSVDQGTDTIYF	TGCAGCGTTGATCAGGGCACGGACACCATATATTTT
.	TRBJ1-2	TRBV7-2	.	CASSLVLGYTF	TGTGCCAGCAGCTTAGTCTTGGGCTACACCTTC
once	TRBJ2-7	TRBV30	TRBD1	CAAGGQGYEQYF	TGTGCCGCCGGGGGACAGGGATACGAGCAGTACTTC
.	TRBJ2-7	TRBV4-1	.	CASSQDAGSSYEQYF	TGCGCCAGCAGCCAAGACGCGGGAAGCTCCTACGAGCAGTACTTC
.	TRBJ2-1	TRBV5-1	TRBD2	CASSRDPGLAGGSAGNEQFF	TGCGCCAGCAGCAGAGACCCGGGACTAGCGGGAGGGTCCGCTGGGAATGAGCAGTTCTTC
.	TRBJ2-5	TRBV7-2	TRBD2	CASGLGGGTQETQYF	TGTGCCAGCGGGCTTGGGGGGGGGACCCAAGAGACCCAGTACTTC
few	TRBJ1-5	TRBV6-1	.	CASSEGLGTGPQPQHF	TGTGCCAGCAGTGAAGGGTTGGGAACAGGGCCTCAGCCCCAGCATTTT
.	TRBJ2-5	TRBV30	TRBD2	CAWSPGLAVQETQYF	TGTGCCTGGAGCCCGGGACTAGCGGTCCAAGAGACCCAGTACTTC
.	TRBJ2-7	TRBV6-1	.	CASSEVIYEQYF	TGTGCCAGCAGTGAAGTTATTTACGAGCAGTACTTC
.	TRBJ1-2	TRBV28	.	CASSSGGYYGYTF	TGTGCCAGCAGTTCTGGCGGATACTATGGCTACACCTTC
.	TRBJ2-1	TRBV5-1	.	CASSFDRYNEQFF	TGCGCCAGCAGTTTTGACAGGTACAATGAGCAGTTCTTC
.	TRBJ1-5	TRBV10-3	TRBD1	CATTTGVNQPQHF	TGTGCCACAACCACAGGGGTGAATCAGCCCCAGCATTTT
once	TRBJ1-4	TRBV30	.	CAWGERTVQKLFF	TGTGCCTGGGGCGAGAGGACAGTCCAAAAACTGTTTTTT